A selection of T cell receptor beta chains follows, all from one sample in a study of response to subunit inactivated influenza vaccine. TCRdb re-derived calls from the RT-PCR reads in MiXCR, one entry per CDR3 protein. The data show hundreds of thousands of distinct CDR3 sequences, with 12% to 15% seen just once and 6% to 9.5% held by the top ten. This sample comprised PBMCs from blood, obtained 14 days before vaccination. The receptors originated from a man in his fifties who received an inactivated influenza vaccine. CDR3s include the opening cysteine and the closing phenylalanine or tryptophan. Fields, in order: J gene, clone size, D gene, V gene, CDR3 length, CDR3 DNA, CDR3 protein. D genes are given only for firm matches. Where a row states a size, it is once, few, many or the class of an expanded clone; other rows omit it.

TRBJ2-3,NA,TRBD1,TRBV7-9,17,TGTGCCAGCAGCTTTCTTGGCACAGGGGGTACGGCAGATACGCAGTATTTT,CASSFLGTGGTADTQYF
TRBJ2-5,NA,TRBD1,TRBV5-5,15,TGTGCCAGCAGCTTGATGGACAGGGCGGTTGAGACCCAGTACTTC,CASSLMDRAVETQYF
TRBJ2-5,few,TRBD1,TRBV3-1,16,TGTGCCAGCAGCCAACCACCGGGACAGGGGGAAGAGACCCAGTACTTC,CASSQPPGQGEETQYF
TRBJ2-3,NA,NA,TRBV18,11,TGTGCCAGCTCATGGGAAGATACGCAGTATTTT,CASSWEDTQYF
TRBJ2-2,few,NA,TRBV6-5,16,TGTGCCAGCAGTTACTCGGGCGGGGTGAACACCGGGGAGCTGTTTTTT,CASSYSGGVNTGELFF
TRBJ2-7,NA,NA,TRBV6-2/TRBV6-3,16,TGTGCCAGCAGCACCCTCGGGGTAGGGGACTCCTACGAGCAGTACTTC,CASSTLGVGDSYEQYF
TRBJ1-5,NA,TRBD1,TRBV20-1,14,TGCAGTGCAGATCCGGGACAGGGGAATCAGCCCCAGCATTTT,CSADPGQGNQPQHF
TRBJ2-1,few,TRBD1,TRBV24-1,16,TGTGCCACCAGTGATTTGGGGACAGGGGACAAGGTTGTGGAGTTCTTC,CATSDLGTGDKVVEFF
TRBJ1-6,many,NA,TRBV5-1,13,TGCGCCAGCAGCTTGACACCGGGACAATTCCTCCACTTT,CASSLTPGQFLHF
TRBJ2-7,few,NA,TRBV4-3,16,TGCGCCAGCAGCCCTAGATACCCGGGTTACGGTAGCGAGCAGTACTTC,CASSPRYPGYGSEQYF
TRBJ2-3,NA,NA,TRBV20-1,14,TGCAGTGCTAGAGATCCGGGCGTCACAGATACGCAGTATTTT,CSARDPGVTDTQYF
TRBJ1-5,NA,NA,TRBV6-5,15,TGTGCCAGCAGTTACTCGGGGGGAAGGAATCAGCCCCAGCATTTT,CASSYSGGRNQPQHF
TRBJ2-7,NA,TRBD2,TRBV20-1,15,TGCAGTGCTAGAGACCTAGCGGGAGATGCCTACGAGCAGTACTTC,CSARDLAGDAYEQYF
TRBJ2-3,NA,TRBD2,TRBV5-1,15,TGCGCCAGCAGCATAAATAGCGGGGGGATCGATACGCAGTATTTT,CASSINSGGIDTQYF
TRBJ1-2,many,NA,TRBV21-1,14,TGTGCCAGCCCCGAATCGATGATTCCGTATGGCTACACCTTC,CASPESMIPYGYTF
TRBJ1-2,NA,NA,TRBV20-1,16,TGCAGTGCTAGAGTTCCCGACAGACCTAATAACTATGGCTACACCTTC,CSARVPDRPNNYGYTF
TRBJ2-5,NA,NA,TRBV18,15,TGTGCCAGCTCACCACCGGGGGCGCGCCAAGAGACCCAGTACTTC,CASSPPGARQETQYF
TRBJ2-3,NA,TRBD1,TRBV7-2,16,TGTGCCAGCAGCTTAGGTCGCGACAGGGGGAGGTCGGCGCAGTATTTT,CASSLGRDRGRSAQYF
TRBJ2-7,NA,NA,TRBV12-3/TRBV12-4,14,TGTGCCAGCAGTTTATACTTGAGCTCCTACGAGCAGTACTTC,CASSLYLSSYEQYF
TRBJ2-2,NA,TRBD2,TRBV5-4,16,TGTGCCAGCAGCTTCGGACTAGCGGGAGCCACCGGGGAGCTGTTTTTT,CASSFGLAGATGELFF
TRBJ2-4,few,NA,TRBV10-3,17,TGTGCCATCAGTGAGCTGACATCGGTCGGGGGTGGACACATTCAGTACTTC,CAISELTSVGGGHIQYF
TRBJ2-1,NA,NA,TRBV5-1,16,TGCGCCAGCAGCTTGGCCCCAGCGGTCTCCTACAATGAGCAGTTCTTC,CASSLAPAVSYNEQFF
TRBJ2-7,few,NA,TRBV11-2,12,TGTGCCAGCAGCTGGTCAGGGGCGTTGCAGTACTTC,CASSWSGALQYF
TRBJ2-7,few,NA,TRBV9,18,TGTGCCAGCAGCGCGATCCACGTCCCGGGGCTTCTTTCGAACGAGCAGTACTTC,CASSAIHVPGLLSNEQYF
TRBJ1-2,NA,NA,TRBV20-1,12,TGCAGTGTATCTTCGGGGAGTAATTGGTGCACCTTC,CSVSSGSNWCTF
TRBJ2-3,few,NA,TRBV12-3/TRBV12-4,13,TGTGCCAGCACCCTCCAGATCACAGATACGCAGTATTTT,CASTLQITDTQYF
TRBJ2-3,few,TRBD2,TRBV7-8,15,TGTGCCAGCAGCCTCAGCGGGATCATCACAGATACGCAGTATTTT,CASSLSGIITDTQYF
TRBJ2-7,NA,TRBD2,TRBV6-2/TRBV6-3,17,TGTGCCAGCAGGTACTCTAGCGGGGGGACCCCCGACTACGAGCAGTACTTC,CASRYSSGGTPDYEQYF
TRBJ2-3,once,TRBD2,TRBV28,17,TGTGCCAGCAGCCCCCGGACTAGCGGGAGTATCACAGATACGCAGTATTTT,CASSPRTSGSITDTQYF
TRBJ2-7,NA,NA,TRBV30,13,TGTGCCTGGAGTGAAGGGTTCCTCTACGAGCAGTACTTC,CAWSEGFLYEQYF
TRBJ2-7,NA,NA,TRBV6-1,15,TGTGCCAGCAGCGACCTGGACCGAACCTACTACGAGCAGTACTTC,CASSDLDRTYYEQYF
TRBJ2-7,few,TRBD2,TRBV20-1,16,TGCAGTGCTAGAGATTCGTTAGCGGGAAAAGGGGCCAAGCAGTACTTC,CSARDSLAGKGAKQYF
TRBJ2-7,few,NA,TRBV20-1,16,TGCAGTGCTAGAGAGGACGGGACGTTTTCCTCCTACGAGCAGTACTTC,CSAREDGTFSSYEQYF
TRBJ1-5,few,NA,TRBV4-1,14,TGCGCCAGCAGCCAGTCCGTCGGCAATCAGCCCCAGCATTTT,CASSQSVGNQPQHF
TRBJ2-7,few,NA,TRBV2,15,TGTGCCAGCAGAAAGAGGACAGCTGCAGCCTACGAGCAGTACTTC,CASRKRTAAAYEQYF
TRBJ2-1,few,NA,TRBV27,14,TGTGCCAGCAGTTTATCGACGGGAACTAATGAGCAGTTCTTC,CASSLSTGTNEQFF
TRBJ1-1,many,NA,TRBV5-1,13,TGTGCCAGCAGCTTGTTAGGGAACACTGAAGCTTTCTTT,CASSLLGNTEAFF
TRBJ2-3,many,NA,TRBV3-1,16,TGTGCCAGCTCGGAGGACAGAACGCGTGGCACAGATACGCAGTATTTT,CASSEDRTRGTDTQYF
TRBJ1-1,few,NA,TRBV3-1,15,TGTGCCACCCAGCCCCGAGGGGGGCGGGACACTGAAGCTTTCTTT,CATQPRGGRDTEAFF
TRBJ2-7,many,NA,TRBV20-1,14,TGCAGTGCTAGATCAGAGGGGGGACCCTACGAGCAGTACTTC,CSARSEGGPYEQYF
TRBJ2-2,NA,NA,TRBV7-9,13,TGTGCCAGCAGCTCAGTGGGCTCTACGGAGCTGTTTTTT,CASSSVGSTELFF